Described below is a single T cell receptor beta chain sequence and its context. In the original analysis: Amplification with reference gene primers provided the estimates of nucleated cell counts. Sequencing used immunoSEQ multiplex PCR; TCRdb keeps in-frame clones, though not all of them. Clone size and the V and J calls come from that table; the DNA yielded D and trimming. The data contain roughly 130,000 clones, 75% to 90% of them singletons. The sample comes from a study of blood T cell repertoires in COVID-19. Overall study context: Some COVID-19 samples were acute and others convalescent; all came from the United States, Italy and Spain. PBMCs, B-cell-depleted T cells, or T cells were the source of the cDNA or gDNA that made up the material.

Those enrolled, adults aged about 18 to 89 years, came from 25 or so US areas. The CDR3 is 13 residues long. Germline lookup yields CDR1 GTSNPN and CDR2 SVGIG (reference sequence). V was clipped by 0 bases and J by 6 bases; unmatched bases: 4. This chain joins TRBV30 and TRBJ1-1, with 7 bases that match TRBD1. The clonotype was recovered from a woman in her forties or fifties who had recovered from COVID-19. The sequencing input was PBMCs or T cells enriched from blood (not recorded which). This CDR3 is CAWSVRQGAEAFF. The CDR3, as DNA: TGTGCCTGGAGTGTACGGCAGGGGGCTGAAGCTTTCTTT. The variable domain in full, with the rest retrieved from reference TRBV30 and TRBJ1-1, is SQTIHQWPATLVQPVGSPLSLECTVEGTSNPNLYWYRQAAGRGLQLLFYSVGIGQISSEVPQNLSASRPQDRQFILSSKKLLLSDSGFYLCAWSVRQGAEAFFGQGTRLTVV.